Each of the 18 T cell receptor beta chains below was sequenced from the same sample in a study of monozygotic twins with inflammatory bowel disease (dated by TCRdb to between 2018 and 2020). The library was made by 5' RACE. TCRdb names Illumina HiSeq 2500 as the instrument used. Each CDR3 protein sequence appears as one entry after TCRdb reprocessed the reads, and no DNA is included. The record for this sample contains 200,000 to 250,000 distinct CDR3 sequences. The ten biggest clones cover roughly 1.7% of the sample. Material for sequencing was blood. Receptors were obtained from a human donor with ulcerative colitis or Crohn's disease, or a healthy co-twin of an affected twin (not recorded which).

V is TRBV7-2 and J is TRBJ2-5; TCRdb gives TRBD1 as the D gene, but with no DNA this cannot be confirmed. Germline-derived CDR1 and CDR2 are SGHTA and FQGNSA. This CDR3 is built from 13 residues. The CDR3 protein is CASSLGGAGSQYF.

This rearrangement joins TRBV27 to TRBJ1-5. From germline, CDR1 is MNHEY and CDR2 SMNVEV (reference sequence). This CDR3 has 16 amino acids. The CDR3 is CASSLSRVLGNQPQHF.

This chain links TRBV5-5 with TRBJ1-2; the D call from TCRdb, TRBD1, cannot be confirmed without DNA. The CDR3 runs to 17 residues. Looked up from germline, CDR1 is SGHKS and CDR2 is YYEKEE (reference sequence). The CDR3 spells CASSSGFFVNRNYGYTF. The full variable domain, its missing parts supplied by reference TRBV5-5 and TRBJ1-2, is DAGVTQSPTHLIKTRGQQVTLRCSPISGHKSVSWYQQVLGQGPQFIFQYYEKEERGRGNFPDRFSARQFPNYSSELNVNALLLGDSALYLCASSSGFFVNRNYGYTFGSGTRLTVV.

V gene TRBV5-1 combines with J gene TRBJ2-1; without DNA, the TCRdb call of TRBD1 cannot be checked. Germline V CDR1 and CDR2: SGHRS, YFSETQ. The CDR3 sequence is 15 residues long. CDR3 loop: CASSFIPDSSNEQFF.

CDR3 sequence reads: CGTDRVGARAQYF. V is TRBV7-9 and J is TRBJ2-3; TCRdb picks TRBD1, but there is no DNA to check that call. Germline V lookup: CDR1 SEHNR, CDR2 FQNEAQ (reference sequence). This CDR3 contains 13 residues.

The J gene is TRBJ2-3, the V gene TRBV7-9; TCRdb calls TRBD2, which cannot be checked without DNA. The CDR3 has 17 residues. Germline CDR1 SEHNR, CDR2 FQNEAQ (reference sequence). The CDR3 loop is CASSLARGGLYTDTQYF.

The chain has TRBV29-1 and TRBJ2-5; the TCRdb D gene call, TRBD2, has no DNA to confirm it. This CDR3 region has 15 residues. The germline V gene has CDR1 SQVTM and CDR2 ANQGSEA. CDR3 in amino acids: CSVESSSGISGTQYF.

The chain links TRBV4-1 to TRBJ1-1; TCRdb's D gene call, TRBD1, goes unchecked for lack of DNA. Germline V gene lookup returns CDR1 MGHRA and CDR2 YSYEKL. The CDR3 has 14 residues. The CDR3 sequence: CASSRLFQGFEAFF.

The CDR3 spells CASSSPGSQHEQYF. J is TRBJ2-7 and V is TRBV11-2; TCRdb proposes TRBD2, but this gene call is untestable without DNA. Germline values: CDR1 SGHAT, CDR2 FQNNGV. This CDR3 is 14 amino acids long.

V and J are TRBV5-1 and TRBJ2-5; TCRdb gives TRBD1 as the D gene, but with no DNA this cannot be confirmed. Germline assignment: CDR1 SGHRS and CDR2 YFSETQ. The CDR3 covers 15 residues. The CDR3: CASSLNRPVQETQYF. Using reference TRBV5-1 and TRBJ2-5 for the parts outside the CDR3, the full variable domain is KAGVTQTPRYLIKTRGQQVTLSCSPISGHRSVSWYQQTPGQGLQFLFEYFSETQRNKGNFPGRFSGRQFSNSRSEMNVSTLELGDSALYLCASSLNRPVQETQYFGPGTRLLVL.

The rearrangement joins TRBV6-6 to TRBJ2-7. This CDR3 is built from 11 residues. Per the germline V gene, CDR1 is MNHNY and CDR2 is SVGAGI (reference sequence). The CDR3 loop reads CASSTTSEQYF.

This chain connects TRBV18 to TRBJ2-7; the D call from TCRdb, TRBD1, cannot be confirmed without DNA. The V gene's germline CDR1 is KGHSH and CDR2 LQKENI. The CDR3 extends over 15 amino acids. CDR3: CASSPTIGQVGEQYF.

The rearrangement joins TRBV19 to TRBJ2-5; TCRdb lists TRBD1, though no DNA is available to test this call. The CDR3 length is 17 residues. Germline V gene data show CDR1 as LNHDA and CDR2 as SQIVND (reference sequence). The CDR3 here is CASSIDLRGGRQETQYF.

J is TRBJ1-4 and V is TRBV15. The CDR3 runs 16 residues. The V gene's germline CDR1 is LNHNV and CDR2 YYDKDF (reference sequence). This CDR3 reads CATSRDLGATNEKLFF.

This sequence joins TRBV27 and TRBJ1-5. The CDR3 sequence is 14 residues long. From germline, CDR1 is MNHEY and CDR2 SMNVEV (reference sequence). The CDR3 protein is CASSPTTRIEPQHF.

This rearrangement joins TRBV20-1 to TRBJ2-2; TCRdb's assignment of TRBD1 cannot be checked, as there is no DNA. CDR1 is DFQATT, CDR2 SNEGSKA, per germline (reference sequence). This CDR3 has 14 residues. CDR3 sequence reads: CSASIAGASGELFF.

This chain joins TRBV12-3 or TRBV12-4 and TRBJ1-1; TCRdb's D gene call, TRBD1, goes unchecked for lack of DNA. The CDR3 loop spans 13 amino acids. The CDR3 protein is CASSSRVGRRAFF.

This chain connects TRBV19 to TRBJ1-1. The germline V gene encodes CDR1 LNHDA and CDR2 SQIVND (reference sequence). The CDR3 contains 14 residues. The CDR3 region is CASSISQFWTEAFF.